The rows below give T cell receptor beta chains drawn from one sample of a study of esophageal squamous cell carcinoma under preoperative chemotherapy. TCRdb called the PCR reads again in MiXCR, with one record for every CDR3 protein. This sample has roughly 30,000 distinct CDR3 sequences, with around 50% found just once. This sample was taken from a patient given preoperative chemotherapy. The receptors derive from a human donor with esophageal squamous cell carcinoma. The donor label of this sample is uncertain. The CDR3 runs from the conserved cysteine through the conserved F or W. The order of the fields is clone size, D gene, J gene, V gene, CDR3 DNA, CDR3 protein. A D gene is named only where the DNA matches it firmly. Clone size is given for some rows only: seen once, a few or many times, or a class if the clone is expanded.

clone_size: -
d_call: TRBD2
j_call: TRBJ2-5
v_call: TRBV6-1
cdr3_nt: TGTGCCAGCAGTACCCGCCGGGGGGTGGGGGAGCAGTACTTC
cdr3_aa: CASSTRRGVGEQYF

clone_size: many
d_call: -
j_call: TRBJ2-1
v_call: TRBV6-5
cdr3_nt: TGTGCCAGCAGTCACATGAGCTCCTACAATGAGCAGTTCTTC
cdr3_aa: CASSHMSSYNEQFF

clone_size: -
d_call: -
j_call: TRBJ2-3
v_call: TRBV7-2
cdr3_nt: TGTGCGGGCAGGGGGGGGGGTCACCCAGATACGCAGTATTTC
cdr3_aa: CAGRGGGHPDTQYF

clone_size: many
d_call: -
j_call: TRBJ2-1
v_call: TRBV7-6
cdr3_nt: TGTGCCAGCAGCGACGGGGACAATGAGCAGTTCTTC
cdr3_aa: CASSDGDNEQFF

clone_size: -
d_call: TRBD2
j_call: TRBJ2-4
v_call: TRBV7-2
cdr3_nt: TGTGCCAGCACGGGGGCGGGGGGCGGGGACCAAGACATCCAGTACTTC
cdr3_aa: CASTGAGGGDQDIQYF

clone_size: many
d_call: -
j_call: TRBJ2-1
v_call: TRBV7-9
cdr3_nt: TGTGCCAGCAGCTCGCGCTGGAATGAGCAGTTCTTC
cdr3_aa: CASSSRWNEQFF

clone_size: -
d_call: TRBD2
j_call: TRBJ2-4
v_call: TRBV7-3
cdr3_nt: TGTGCCAGCAGCTCCATACCGGCGGGAGGGGACCAAGACATTCAGTACTTC
cdr3_aa: CASSSIPAGGDQDIQYF

clone_size: many
d_call: -
j_call: TRBJ2-7
v_call: TRBV27
cdr3_nt: TGTGCCAGCAGTTTAATCTCTGGAGGGAGCGAGCAGTACTTC
cdr3_aa: CASSLISGGSEQYF

clone_size: -
d_call: -
j_call: TRBJ2-5
v_call: TRBV7-2
cdr3_nt: TGTGCCAGCAGCCAGAGAACAGAGACCCAGTACTTC
cdr3_aa: CASSQRTETQYF

clone_size: few
d_call: TRBD1
j_call: TRBJ2-5
v_call: TRBV7-6
cdr3_nt: TGTGCCAGCAGACAGGGGAGCGCAGAGACCCAGTACTTC
cdr3_aa: CASRQGSAETQYF

clone_size: -
d_call: TRBD2
j_call: TRBJ2-1
v_call: TRBV27
cdr3_nt: TGTGCCAGCTCTCCGGGACTAGCTAACAATGAGCAGTTCTTC
cdr3_aa: CASSPGLANNEQFF

clone_size: -
d_call: -
j_call: TRBJ2-3
v_call: TRBV5-1
cdr3_nt: TGCGCCAGCAGCTTGTTGGGTGTTGCTGGCACAGATACGCAGTATTTT
cdr3_aa: CASSLLGVAGTDTQYF

clone_size: -
d_call: -
j_call: TRBJ2-3
v_call: TRBV6-5
cdr3_nt: TGTGCCAGCAGTTCATTAGACTCCTTCACAGATACGCAGTATTTT
cdr3_aa: CASSSLDSFTDTQYF

clone_size: many
d_call: TRBD2
j_call: TRBJ2-3
v_call: TRBV28
cdr3_nt: TGTGCCAGCAGTCCCTTGATGGGAGGGCGGGAGTCGACAGATACGCAGTATTTT
cdr3_aa: CASSPLMGGRESTDTQYF

clone_size: few
d_call: TRBD1
j_call: TRBJ2-4
v_call: TRBV6-1
cdr3_nt: TGTGCCAGCAGACGACCGGGACAGCAAAACTTAGCCAAAAACATTCAGTACTTC
cdr3_aa: CASRRPGQQNLAKNIQYF

clone_size: many
d_call: -
j_call: TRBJ2-5
v_call: TRBV7-3
cdr3_nt: TGTGCCAGCAGCCCCCAGGGGGGGCGAGAGACCCAGTACTTC
cdr3_aa: CASSPQGGRETQYF

clone_size: once
d_call: -
j_call: TRBJ1-4
v_call: TRBV20-1
cdr3_nt: TGCAGTGCTAGAAACAGGAGTAATGAAAAACTGTTTTTT
cdr3_aa: CSARNRSNEKLFF

clone_size: -
d_call: -
j_call: TRBJ2-3
v_call: TRBV7-2
cdr3_nt: TGTGCCAGCAGGGCCCGCGCCGGGGGGCACCCAGATACCCAGTATTTT
cdr3_aa: CASRARAGGHPDTQYF

clone_size: -
d_call: -
j_call: TRBJ1-1
v_call: TRBV30
cdr3_nt: TGTGCCTGGACTGAAGGGTTGAAGGATGAAGCTTTCTTT
cdr3_aa: CAWTEGLKDEAFF

clone_size: -
d_call: TRBD2
j_call: TRBJ2-3
v_call: TRBV6-1
cdr3_nt: TGTGCCAGCAGTGAATTGGGGGGGAGCGCCACAGATACTCAGTATTTT
cdr3_aa: CASSELGGSATDTQYF

clone_size: -
d_call: TRBD1
j_call: TRBJ2-2
v_call: TRBV7-9
cdr3_nt: TGTGCCAGCAGCTTACCCGGGACAGACAACACCGGGACGCAGTTTTTT
cdr3_aa: CASSLPGTDNTGTQFF

clone_size: many
d_call: -
j_call: TRBJ2-2
v_call: TRBV5-4
cdr3_nt: TGTGCCAGCAGTCAGGAGGCCGCGAACACCGGGGAGCTGTTTTTT
cdr3_aa: CASSQEAANTGELFF

clone_size: -
d_call: -
j_call: TRBJ2-1
v_call: TRBV7-3
cdr3_nt: TGTGCCAGCAGCTTGGACTCCTCCTACAATGAGCAGTTCTTC
cdr3_aa: CASSLDSSYNEQFF

clone_size: -
d_call: -
j_call: TRBJ2-5
v_call: TRBV11-3
cdr3_nt: TGTGCCAGCAGCCGAAGTGGGGTTACAGACGAGACCCAGTACTTC
cdr3_aa: CASSRSGVTDETQYF

clone_size: few
d_call: -
j_call: TRBJ2-7
v_call: TRBV6-1
cdr3_nt: TGTGCCAGCAGGGGCAGTCTTAGCTCCTACGAGCAGTACTTC
cdr3_aa: CASRGSLSSYEQYF

clone_size: medium-sized
d_call: TRBD1
j_call: TRBJ2-1
v_call: TRBV11-2
cdr3_nt: TGTGCCAGCAGCACTACCGGGACAGGGGCCAATGAGCAGTTCTTC
cdr3_aa: CASSTTGTGANEQFF

clone_size: -
d_call: TRBD2
j_call: TRBJ2-5
v_call: TRBV10-2
cdr3_nt: TGCGCCAGCAGTGGACTAGCGGGAGCCCAAGAGACCCAGTACTTC
cdr3_aa: CASSGLAGAQETQYF

clone_size: -
d_call: TRBD2
j_call: TRBJ2-5
v_call: TRBV7-2
cdr3_nt: TGTGCCAGCGGGGGGGCGGGGGGCGGTGACCAAGACACTCAGTACTTC
cdr3_aa: CASGGAGGGDQDTQYF

clone_size: -
d_call: TRBD2
j_call: TRBJ2-1
v_call: TRBV7-6
cdr3_nt: TGTGCCAGCAGCTCCCGGGCGACTAGCGGGGCGAATGAGCAGTTCTTC
cdr3_aa: CASSSRATSGANEQFF

clone_size: -
d_call: TRBD2
j_call: TRBJ2-5
v_call: TRBV7-6
cdr3_nt: TGTGGCGGGGGGCTCGGGGGGGCTGGCCAAGACACCCAGTACTTC
cdr3_aa: CGGGLGGAGQDTQYF

clone_size: -
d_call: -
j_call: TRBJ2-1
v_call: TRBV6-1
cdr3_nt: TGTGCCAGCAGGGTGGGGTACGGTGAGCAGTTCTTC
cdr3_aa: CASRVGYGEQFF

clone_size: -
d_call: TRBD2
j_call: TRBJ2-4
v_call: TRBV7-6
cdr3_nt: TGTGCCAGCCGCTTAATGGGGGGGGGAGCCAAAAACACTCAGTACTTT
cdr3_aa: CASRLMGGGAKNTQYF

clone_size: many
d_call: -
j_call: TRBJ2-1
v_call: TRBV5-4
cdr3_nt: TGTGCCAGCAGCTTGGCCCTTGGACTAAGGGTCTATGAGCAGTTCTTC
cdr3_aa: CASSLALGLRVYEQFF

clone_size: -
d_call: TRBD2
j_call: TRBJ2-7
v_call: TRBV5-6
cdr3_nt: TGTGCCAGCAGCGGGGGACTAGCAGGCTACGAGCAGTACTTC
cdr3_aa: CASSGGLAGYEQYF

clone_size: few
d_call: -
j_call: TRBJ2-1
v_call: TRBV10-1
cdr3_nt: TGCGCCAGCAGTGACTACCGGACGGCAGGGTCTGGAGAGCAGTTCTTC
cdr3_aa: CASSDYRTAGSGEQFF

clone_size: -
d_call: -
j_call: TRBJ2-3
v_call: TRBV7-2
cdr3_nt: TGTGTCAGCAGCCCACCGGGGCGGAGAGCCAAAGATACGCAGTACTTT
cdr3_aa: CVSSPPGRRAKDTQYF

clone_size: -
d_call: -
j_call: TRBJ2-5
v_call: TRBV6-1
cdr3_nt: TGTGCCAGCGGGGGGTTTGGGGGCCGCTACCAAGAGACCCAGTATTTC
cdr3_aa: CASGGFGGRYQETQYF